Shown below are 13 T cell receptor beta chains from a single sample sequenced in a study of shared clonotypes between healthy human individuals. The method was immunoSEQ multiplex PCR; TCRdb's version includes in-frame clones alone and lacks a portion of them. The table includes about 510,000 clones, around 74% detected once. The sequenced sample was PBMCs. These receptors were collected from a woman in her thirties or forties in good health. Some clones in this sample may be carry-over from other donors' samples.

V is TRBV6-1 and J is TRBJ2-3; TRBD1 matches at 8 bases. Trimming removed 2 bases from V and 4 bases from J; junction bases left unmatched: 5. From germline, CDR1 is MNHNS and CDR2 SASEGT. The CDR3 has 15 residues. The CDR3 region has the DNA TGTGCCAGCAGTGAATCGGCAGGGGGCCCAGATACGCAGTATTTT. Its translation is CASSESAGGPDTQYF.

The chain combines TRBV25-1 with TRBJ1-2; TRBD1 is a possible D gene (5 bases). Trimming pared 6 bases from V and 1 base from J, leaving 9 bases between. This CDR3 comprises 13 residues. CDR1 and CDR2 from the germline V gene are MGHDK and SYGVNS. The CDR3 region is CASRDNGNYGYTF. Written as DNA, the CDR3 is TGTGCCAGCAGGGACAACGGTAACTATGGCTACACCTTC.

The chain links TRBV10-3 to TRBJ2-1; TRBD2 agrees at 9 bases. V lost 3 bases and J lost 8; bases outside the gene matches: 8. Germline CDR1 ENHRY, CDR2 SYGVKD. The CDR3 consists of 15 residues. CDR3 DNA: TGTGCCATCAGTGACCGGCTAGCGGGGAGGGATGAGCAGTTCTTC. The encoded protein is CAISDRLAGRDEQFF.

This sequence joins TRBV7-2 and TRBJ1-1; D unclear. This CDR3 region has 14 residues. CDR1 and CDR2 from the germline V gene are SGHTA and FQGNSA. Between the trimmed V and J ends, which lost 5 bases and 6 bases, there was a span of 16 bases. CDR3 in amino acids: CASSQSPATAEAFF. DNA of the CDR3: TGTGCCAGCAGCCAGTCCCCGGCTACAGCTGAAGCTTTCTTT.

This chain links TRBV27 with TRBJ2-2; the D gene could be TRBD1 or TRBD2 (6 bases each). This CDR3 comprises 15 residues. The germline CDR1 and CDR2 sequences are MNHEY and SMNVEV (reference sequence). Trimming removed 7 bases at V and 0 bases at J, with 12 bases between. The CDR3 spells CASTPGAANTGELFF. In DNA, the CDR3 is TGTGCCAGCACCCCGGGGGCTGCGAACACCGGGGAGCTGTTTTTT.

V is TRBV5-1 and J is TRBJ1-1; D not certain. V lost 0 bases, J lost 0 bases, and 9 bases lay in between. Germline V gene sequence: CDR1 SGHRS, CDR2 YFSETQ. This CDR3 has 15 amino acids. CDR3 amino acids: CASSLELGMNTEAFF. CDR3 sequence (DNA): TGCGCCAGCAGCTTGGAGCTGGGGATGAACACTGAAGCTTTCTTT.

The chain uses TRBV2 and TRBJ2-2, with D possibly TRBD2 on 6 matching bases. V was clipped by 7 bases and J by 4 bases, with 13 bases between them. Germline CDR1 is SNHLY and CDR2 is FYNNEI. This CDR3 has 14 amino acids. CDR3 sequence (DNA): TGTGCCAGCACTAGCGCCAGAAGCACCGGGGAGCTGTTTTTT. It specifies CASTSARSTGELFF.

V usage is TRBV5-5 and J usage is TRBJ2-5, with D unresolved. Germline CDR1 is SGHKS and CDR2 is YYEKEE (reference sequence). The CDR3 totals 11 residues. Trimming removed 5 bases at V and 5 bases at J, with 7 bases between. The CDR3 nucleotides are TGTGCCAGCAGGCAAGAGGAGACCCAGTACTTC. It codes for CASRQEETQYF.

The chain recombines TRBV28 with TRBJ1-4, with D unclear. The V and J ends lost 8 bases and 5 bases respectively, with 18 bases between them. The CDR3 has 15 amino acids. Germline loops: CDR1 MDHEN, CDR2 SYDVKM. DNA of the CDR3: TGTGCCAGCGGGCGGGAGGACGGAACGAATGAAAAACTGTTTTTT. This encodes CASGREDGTNEKLFF.

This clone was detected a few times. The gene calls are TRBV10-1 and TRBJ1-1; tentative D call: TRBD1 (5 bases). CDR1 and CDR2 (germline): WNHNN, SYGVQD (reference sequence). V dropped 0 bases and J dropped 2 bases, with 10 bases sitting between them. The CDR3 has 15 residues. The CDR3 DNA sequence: TGCGCCAGCAGTGAGTCTAGGGGCGGTAACACTGAAGCTTTCTTT. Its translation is CASSESRGGNTEAFF.

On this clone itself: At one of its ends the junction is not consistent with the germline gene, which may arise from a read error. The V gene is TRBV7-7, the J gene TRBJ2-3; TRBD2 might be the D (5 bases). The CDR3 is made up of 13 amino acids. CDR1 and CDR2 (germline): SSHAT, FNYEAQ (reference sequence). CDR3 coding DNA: TGTGCTAGCAGCTCACTAGGCACAGATACGCAGTATTTT. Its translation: CASSSLGTDTQYF.

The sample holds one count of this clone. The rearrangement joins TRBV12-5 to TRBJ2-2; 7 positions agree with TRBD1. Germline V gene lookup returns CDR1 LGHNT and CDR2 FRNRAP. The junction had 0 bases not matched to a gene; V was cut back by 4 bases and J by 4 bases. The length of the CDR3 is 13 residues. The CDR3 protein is CASGSGGTGELFF. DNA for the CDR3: TGTGCTAGTGGTTCAGGGGGCACCGGGGAGCTGTTTTTT.

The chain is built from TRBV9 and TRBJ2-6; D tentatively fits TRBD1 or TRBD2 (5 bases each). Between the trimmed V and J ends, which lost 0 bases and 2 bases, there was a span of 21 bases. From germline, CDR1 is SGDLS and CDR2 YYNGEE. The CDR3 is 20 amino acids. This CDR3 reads CASSVVPTGFLGAGANVLTF. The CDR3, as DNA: TGTGCCAGCAGCGTAGTCCCCACGGGGTTTTTAGGGGCTGGGGCCAACGTCCTGACTTTC. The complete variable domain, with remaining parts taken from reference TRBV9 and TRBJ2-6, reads DSGVTQTPKHLITATGQRVTLRCSPRSGDLSVYWYQQSLDQGLQFLIQYYNGEERAKGNILERFSAQQFPDLHSELNLSSLELGDSALYFCASSVVPTGFLGAGANVLTFGAGSRLTVL.